The 21 T cell receptor beta chains below come from one sample, sequenced in a study of a mutant IDH1 vaccine in newly diagnosed glioma. Stated time point: week 47, end of study. Doses consisted of 300 ug of mutant IDH1 20-mer peptide each, paired with topical imiquimod. These receptors lack a known antigen. Only in-frame clones appear in the TCRdb table, and some are missing; sequencing was by immunoSEQ multiplex PCR. The table has 30,000 or so clones, roughly 90% seen once; the top ten hold about 2.2%. The sequencing here drew on PBMCs, taken from a glioma patient whose treatment included an IDH1 peptide vaccine. Receptors originate from a man between 35 and 55 years old with glioma.

The chain is built from TRBV7-6 and TRBJ2-2, with a weak D call TRBD2 (6 bases). The CDR3 is 14 residues long. Deletions cut 5 bases from V and 0 bases from J, with 7 bases between. Germline CDR1 SGHVS, CDR2 FNYEAQ. The CDR3 sequence is CASSGTANTGELFF. CDR3 sequence (DNA): TGTGCCAGCAGCGGGACTGCGAACACCGGGGAGCTGTTTTTT.

This clone was seen a single time. This chain uses TRBV11-2 with TRBJ1-2; TRBD1 might be the D (5 bases). V lost 7 bases, J lost 4 bases, and 19 bases lay in between. This CDR3 has 15 amino acids. The germline V gene has CDR1 SGHAT and CDR2 FQNNGV. The CDR3 DNA sequence: TGTGCCAGCACCCCGGGGGGTCCATATAGCTATGGCTACACCTTC. This sequence encodes CASTPGGPYSYGYTF.

This clone was picked up one time. This rearrangement joins TRBV7-8 to TRBJ2-3; 15 bases line up with TRBD2. The J segment lost 6 bases and the V segment lost 5 bases, leaving 6 bases of the junction unmatched. The CDR3 has 16 residues. Germline loops: CDR1 SGHVS, CDR2 FQNEAQ. The CDR3 region is CASSLRTSGGADTQYF. The CDR3 bases are TGTGCCAGCAGCCTACGGACTAGCGGGGGGGCGGATACGCAGTATTTT.

Only a few counts were recorded for this clone. The chain recombines TRBV25-1 with TRBJ2-1; D tentatively fits TRBD1 or TRBD2 (5 bases each). V was clipped by 6 bases and J by 4 bases, with 16 bases between them. The CDR3 is 15 residues long. Germline-derived CDR1 and CDR2 are MGHDK and SYGVNS. The CDR3 DNA sequence: TGTGCCAGCAGCCCCGGGGTGGGGCTTTACAATGAGCAGTTCTTC. This translates into CASSPGVGLYNEQFF. The variable domain in full, with the rest retrieved from reference TRBV25-1 and TRBJ2-1, is EADIYQTPRYLVIGTGKKITLECSQTMGHDKMYWYQQDPGMELHLIHYSYGVNSTEKGDLSSESTVSRIRTEHFPLTLESARPSHTSQYLCASSPGVGLYNEQFFGPGTRLTVL.

This chain links TRBV19 with TRBJ2-1; D possibly corresponds to TRBD2 (6 bases). CDR3 length: 17 residues. Trimming left V 0 bases short and J 3 bases short, with 15 bases between. Germline V gene sequence: CDR1 LNHDA, CDR2 SQIVND (reference sequence). CDR3 amino acids: CASSIDSLSGRYNEQFF. The CDR3 DNA follows: TGTGCCAGTAGTATAGACTCCCTTAGCGGTCGCTACAATGAGCAGTTCTTC. Drawing the rest from reference TRBV19 and TRBJ2-1, the complete variable domain is DGGITQSPKYLFRKEGQNVTLSCEQNLNHDAMYWYRQDPGQGLRLIYYSQIVNDFQKGDIAEGYSVSREKKESFPLTVTSAQKNPTAFYLCASSIDSLSGRYNEQFFGPGTRLTVL.

The chain couples TRBV25-1 to TRBJ2-3, with D maybe TRBD1 (6 bases). Trimming removed 4 bases at V and 5 bases at J, with 13 bases between. The germline gives CDR1 MGHDK, CDR2 SYGVNS. There are 14 residues in the CDR3. CDR3 loop: CASSGGLAIDTQYF. CDR3 coding DNA: TGTGCCAGCAGTGGGGGGCTAGCTATAGATACGCAGTATTTT.

The chain has TRBV5-5 and TRBJ1-3, with D possibly being TRBD1 (5 bases). Trimming took 0 bases from V and 10 from J, leaving 11 bases between them. The CDR3 consists of 13 residues. Per germline, CDR1 SGHKS and CDR2 YYEKEE (reference sequence). For the CDR3, the DNA is TGTGCCAGCAGCTTGGCCGATCAGGGAACCATATATTTT. Its translation is CASSLADQGTIYF.

V is TRBV5-1 and J is TRBJ1-1, with D perhaps TRBD1 (5 bases). CDR3 length: 14 amino acids. V lost 2 bases and J lost 6, with 14 bases in between. Germline lookup yields CDR1 SGHRS and CDR2 YFSETQ. The CDR3 DNA sequence: TGCGCCAGCAGCTTAGAGGGGTTCAACGCTGAAGCTTTCTTT. This sequence encodes CASSLEGFNAEAFF. The full variable domain, completed using reference TRBV5-1 and TRBJ1-1, is KAGVTQTPRYLIKTRGQQVTLSCSPISGHRSVSWYQQTPGQGLQFLFEYFSETQRNKGNFPGRFSGRQFSNSRSEMNVSTLELGDSALYLCASSLEGFNAEAFFGQGTRLTVV.

V usage is TRBV18 and J usage is TRBJ2-4; a possible D gene is TRBD1 (6 bases). The CDR3 covers 15 residues. The V end lost 5 bases, the J end lost 0 bases, and 11 bases lay between the germline ends. CDR1 and CDR2 from the germline V gene are KGHSH and LQKENI. In nucleotides, the CDR3 is TGTGCCAGCTCAACCGGACAGCTAGCCAAAAACATTCAGTACTTC. It is translated as CASSTGQLAKNIQYF.

In this sample, this clone turned up once. This chain connects TRBV7-2 to TRBJ2-3, with D unclear. The CDR3 runs to 14 residues. Deletions cut 5 bases from V and 7 bases from J, with 16 bases between. Germline CDR1 and CDR2: SGHTA and FQGNSA. CDR3 protein: CASSARVLPNTQYF. DNA for the CDR3: TGTGCCAGCAGCGCCCGGGTCCTGCCGAATACGCAGTATTTT.

This chain joins TRBV9 and TRBJ2-7; 7 bases line up with TRBD2. The CDR3 runs 15 residues. J was trimmed by 3 bases and V by 0 bases; bases with no gene match: 6. CDR1 SGDLS and CDR2 YYNGEE come from the germline V gene. The CDR3 DNA follows: TGTGCCAGCAGCGTAGGGCCTAGCGGAGGCTACGAGCAGTACTTC. Encoded protein: CASSVGPSGGYEQYF.

The chain uses TRBV11-2 and TRBJ1-1; no reliable D call. Germline V gene sequence: CDR1 SGHAT, CDR2 FQNNGV. The CDR3 consists of 13 residues. The V gene lost 5 bases and the J gene lost 5 bases, with 12 bases spanning the gap. The CDR3 sequence: CASSLGRWTEAFF. In nucleotides, the CDR3 is TGTGCCAGCAGCCTGGGCCGTTGGACTGAAGCTTTCTTT.

This chain uses TRBV7-9 with TRBJ1-2; D ambiguous. Germline loops: CDR1 SEHNR, CDR2 FQNEAQ (reference sequence). This CDR3 has 12 residues. Between the trimmed V and J ends, which lost 3 bases and 14 bases, there was a span of 16 bases. The CDR3 region is CASSLLNSQPTF. For the CDR3, the DNA is TGTGCCAGCAGCTTGTTGAACAGTCAGCCTACCTTC.

This rearrangement joins TRBV19 to TRBJ1-5, with a weak D call TRBD1 (6 bases). The CDR3 length is 13 residues. V lost 6 bases and J 4 bases, leaving 10 bases between the germline ends. From germline, CDR1 is LNHDA and CDR2 SQIVND (reference sequence). CDR3 in DNA: TGTGCCAGTAGGACAGGAGCTAATCAGCCCCAGCATTTT. The encoded protein is CASRTGANQPQHF.

J is TRBJ1-4 and V is TRBV15; 11 nucleotides agree with TRBD1. The CDR3 sequence is 16 residues long. J was trimmed by 7 bases and V by 0 bases; bases with no gene match: 4. Germline V gene sequence: CDR1 LNHNV, CDR2 YYDKDF (reference sequence). The chain's CDR3 is CATSRDPGQGAEKLFF. CDR3 DNA sequence: TGTGCCACCAGCAGAGATCCAGGACAGGGGGCTGAAAAACTGTTTTTT.

J is TRBJ1-1 and V is TRBV28, with TRBD1 identical over 12 bases. The CDR3 runs to 20 residues. Germline trimming cut 5 bases from V and 3 bases from J; bases unmatched to any gene: 19. CDR1 is MDHEN, CDR2 SYDVKM, per germline. CDR3 nucleotide sequence: TGTGCCAGCAGTCCTGGAGGAGGGGACAGGGGGCTAGGATGGGACACTGAAGCTTTCTTT. Protein product: CASSPGGGDRGLGWDTEAFF.

The J gene is TRBJ1-2, the V gene TRBV5-1; 9 bases align to TRBD1. CDR1 and CDR2 from the germline V gene are SGHRS and YFSETQ. The CDR3 covers 15 residues. V dropped 3 bases and J dropped 2; count of bases not matched to a gene: 5. CDR3 region: CASSSSGTGNYGYTF. The CDR3 DNA reads TGCGCCAGCAGCTCGTCGGGGACAGGGAACTATGGCTACACCTTC.

The chain recombines TRBV29-1 with TRBJ2-1, with D possibly being TRBD2 (5 bases). V lost 1 base, J lost 12 bases, and 10 bases lay in between. Looked up from germline, CDR1 is SQVTM and CDR2 is ANQGSEA. This CDR3 is 11 amino acids long. CDR3 amino acids: CSVEAGRVQFF. The CDR3 coding sequence is TGCAGCGTTGAAGCGGGAAGGGTGCAGTTCTTC.

The gene calls are TRBV7-2 and TRBJ1-1, with unresolved D. V was shortened by 2 bases and J by 1 base, with 11 bases between the two germline ends. There are 15 residues in the CDR3. The germline gives CDR1 SGHTA, CDR2 FQGNSA. The CDR3 bases are TGTGCCAGCAGCTTAAGCCCCAACCCGAACACTGAAGCTTTCTTT. Amino acid sequence: CASSLSPNPNTEAFF. Complete variable domain (other parts from reference TRBV7-2 and TRBJ1-1): GAGVSQSPSNKVTEKGKDVELRCDPISGHTALYWYRQSLGQGLEFLIYFQGNSAPDKSGLPSDRFSAERTGGSVSTLTIQRTQQEDSAVYLCASSLSPNPNTEAFFGQGTRLTVV.

The rearrangement joins TRBV6-4 to TRBJ2-1; 9 nucleotides agree with TRBD2. Germline V gene sequence: CDR1 MRHNA, CDR2 SNTAGT. J was trimmed by 7 bases and V by 3 bases; bases with no gene match: 7. This CDR3 has 15 amino acids. CDR3 sequence reads: CASSESAGGMNEQFF. CDR3 nucleotide sequence: TGTGCCAGCAGTGAATCAGCGGGAGGAATGAATGAGCAGTTCTTC.

V usage is TRBV4-1 and J usage is TRBJ1-3, with D tentatively TRBD1 (6 bases). V dropped 1 base and J dropped 6 bases, with 13 bases sitting between them. Germline assignment: CDR1 MGHRA and CDR2 YSYEKL. This CDR3 region has 15 residues. In DNA, the CDR3 is TGCGCCAGCAGCCAAGTGGGCCGGGACAAAAACACCATATATTTT. It is translated as CASSQVGRDKNTIYF.